The rows below give T cell receptor beta chains drawn from one sample of a study of regulatory T cells in long-lasting Graves disease. MiXCR was run by TCRdb on the multiplex PCR reads, yielding one entry per CDR3 protein. Of some 500,000 distinct CDR3 sequences detected, approximately 13% appear once; the ten largest clones hold roughly a tenth. These same data were also listed under a study on T cells in Graves' hyperthyroidism and ophthalmopathy.

The specimen comprised peripheral blood mononuclear cells (PBMCs), sampled at new diagnosis, from a patient treated with antithyroid drugs. The receptors derive from a young man with Graves disease. The CDR3 runs from the conserved cysteine through the conserved F or W. A D gene is named only where the DNA matches it firmly. Clone size, where shown, is once, few, many, or a class for clones that have expanded.

TRBJ2-1 | TRBV12-3/TRBV12-4 | many | 18 | TRBD1 | TGTGCCAGCAGTTTGGCGTACTCGGACAGGGTAGATTCCAATGAGCAGTTCTTC | CASSLAYSDRVDSNEQFF
TRBJ2-4 | TRBV2 | many | 13 | TRBD2 | TGTGCCAGCAGTGAAGACCTAGCGGAGGAGGGGTTCTTC | CASSEDLAEEGFF
TRBJ2-1 | TRBV29-1 | - | 14 | - | TGCAGCGCGTTGATTGGGGCCCTCTACAATGAGCAGTTCTTC | CSALIGALYNEQFF
TRBJ2-3 | TRBV20-1 | many | 15 | TRBD2 | TGCAGTGCTAGAGATATGACTAGCGGGAGGGATACGCAGTATTTT | CSARDMTSGRDTQYF
TRBJ1-2 | TRBV20-1 | - | 16 | TRBD1 | TGCAGTGCTAGAGATAGGGGGACAGGGCGACCGGGTGGCTACACCTTC | CSARDRGTGRPGGYTF
TRBJ2-6 | TRBV3-1 | once | 15 | - | TGTGCCAGCAGTCGGATGTCGGTAGGGGCCAACGTCCTGACTTTC | CASSRMSVGANVLTF
TRBJ2-7 | TRBV20-1 | many | 13 | TRBD2 | TGCAGTCTAGCGGGAGGGGGGACCTACGAGCAGTACTTC | CSLAGGGTYEQYF
TRBJ2-3 | TRBV29-1 | few | 16 | TRBD2 | TGCAGCGTTGATAGAGGTGCTAGCGGGAGAGGTGGTACGCAGTATTTT | CSVDRGASGRGGTQYF
TRBJ2-3 | TRBV5-4 | - | 14 | - | TGTGCCAGCAGCCCTAGAGTAATCCCAGATACGCAGTATTTT | CASSPRVIPDTQYF
TRBJ2-7 | TRBV9 | many | 15 | TRBD1 | TGTGCCAGCAGCGCCCGGACAGGGGTCGCCTACGAGCAGTACTTC | CASSARTGVAYEQYF
TRBJ2-1 | TRBV24-1 | many | 16 | TRBD2 | TGTGCCACCAGTGACCCGATGGGGACTAGCATCAATGAGCAGTTCTTC | CATSDPMGTSINEQFF
TRBJ2-6 | TRBV7-2 | many | 16 | TRBD2 | TGTGCCAGCAGCCCTAGCGGGAGTCGTGGGGCCAACGTCCTGACTTTC | CASSPSGSRGANVLTF
TRBJ2-1 | TRBV9 | few | 13 | - | TGTGCCAGCGGACTGAACTCCTACAATGAGCAGTTCTTC | CASGLNSYNEQFF
TRBJ2-7 | TRBV10-3 | many | 17 | - | TGTGCCATCAGTGAGTCGGTCGGTAGCGGAGCGGACTACGAGCAGTACTTC | CAISESVGSGADYEQYF
TRBJ2-3 | TRBV6-1 | - | 13 | - | TGTGCCAGCAGTGTCCGGGGCCCAGATACGCAGTATTTT | CASSVRGPDTQYF
TRBJ2-7 | TRBV7-2 | many | 12 | - | TGTGCCAGCAGCTATCCAGGGTACGAGCAGTACTTC | CASSYPGYEQYF
TRBJ1-1 | TRBV5-4 | - | 13 | - | TGTGCCAGCAAGGCAGCCCTGAACACTGAAGCTTTCTTT | CASKAALNTEAFF
TRBJ2-5 | TRBV10-1 | - | 16 | TRBD1 | TGCGCCAGCAGTACATCGGCAGGGGGAATCCAAGAGACCCAGTACTTC | CASSTSAGGIQETQYF
TRBJ2-7 | TRBV27 | - | 15 | - | TGTGCCAGCAGTTTATCGGGACTCCCCCCCTACGAGCAGTACTTC | CASSLSGLPPYEQYF
TRBJ2-5 | TRBV3-1 | many | 15 | - | TGTGCCAGCAGCCAACCCAGGGCGGCTCAAGAGACCCAGTACTTC | CASSQPRAAQETQYF
TRBJ2-7 | TRBV12-3/TRBV12-4 | - | 15 | TRBD1 | TGTGCCAGCAGCCGAAAAAGGGGACAGCACTACGAGCAGTACTTC | CASSRKRGQHYEQYF
TRBJ2-5 | TRBV12-3/TRBV12-4 | many | 15 | - | TGTGCCAGCAGTTTAGTCTACAGGACCCAAGAGACCCAGTACTTC | CASSLVYRTQETQYF
TRBJ2-5 | TRBV24-1 | - | 13 | - | TGTGCCACCAGTGGGAGGGCGCAAGAGACCCAGTACTTC | CATSGRAQETQYF
TRBJ2-1 | TRBV5-1 | many | 16 | TRBD2 | TGCGCCAGCAGCCCTGGGTTAACGGGAGGACGTAATGAGCAGTTCTTC | CASSPGLTGGRNEQFF
TRBJ1-2 | TRBV10-3 | - | 14 | TRBD1 | TGTGCCATCAGTCAGGACAGGGGGAACTATGGCTACACCTTC | CAISQDRGNYGYTF
TRBJ2-1 | TRBV11-2 | - | 12 | - | TGTGCCAGCAGCGCCTTTAACAATGAGCAGTTCTTC | CASSAFNNEQFF
TRBJ1-2 | TRBV7-2 | many | 14 | - | TGTGCCAGCAGCTTAGCGGTTGCTAACTATGGCTACACCTTC | CASSLAVANYGYTF
TRBJ2-7 | TRBV18 | few | 14 | - | TGTGCCAGCTCACCACCAAGGGGATGGGTCGAGCAGTACTTC | CASSPPRGWVEQYF
TRBJ2-7 | TRBV5-1 | - | 15 | - | TGCGCCAGCAGCTCCGCACCCGACGGATACTACGAGCAGTACTTC | CASSSAPDGYYEQYF
TRBJ2-3 | TRBV15 | many | 15 | TRBD2 | TGTGCCACCAGCAGAGTAGCGGGAGCACCAGATACGCAGTATTTT | CATSRVAGAPDTQYF
TRBJ2-5 | TRBV27 | many | 15 | - | TGTGCCAGCAGTTTTGGCGGAGGGACACAAGAGACCCAGTACTTC | CASSFGGGTQETQYF
TRBJ2-3 | TRBV20-1 | many | 15 | - | TGCAGTGCTAGAGATCTTCAGGACAACCGGGGTACGCAGTATTTT | CSARDLQDNRGTQYF
TRBJ1-5 | TRBV24-1 | many | 14 | - | TGTGCCACCAGTGATTCAACCGTGGGGCAGCCCCAGCATTTT | CATSDSTVGQPQHF
TRBJ1-2 | TRBV19 | many | 15 | TRBD1 | TGTGCCAGTAGATCAACAGGGGGATGGAAGTATGGCTACACCTTC | CASRSTGGWKYGYTF
TRBJ2-1 | TRBV2 | - | 10 | - | TGTGCCAGCGTCCACAATGAGCAGTTCTTC | CASVHNEQFF
TRBJ1-5 | TRBV5-1 | many | 14 | - | TGCGCCAGCAGCCCGCAGGGGACCCATCAGCCCCAGCATTTT | CASSPQGTHQPQHF
TRBJ2-3 | TRBV11-2 | few | 14 | - | TGTGCCAGCAGCCGACGCCTAGGGAGTGATACGCAGTATTTT | CASSRRLGSDTQYF
TRBJ2-1 | TRBV6-1 | many | 13 | TRBD2 | TGTGCCAGCCACAGCGGGACCTACAATGAGCAGTTCTTC | CASHSGTYNEQFF
TRBJ2-1 | TRBV5-1 | few | 15 | TRBD2 | TGCGCCAGCAGCTTGGAGGGACTAGTGAACAATGAGCAGTTCTTC | CASSLEGLVNNEQFF
TRBJ2-3 | TRBV27 | many | 17 | - | TGTGCCAGCAGTCCACTACAAAAGGACTGGAGCACAGATACGCAGTATTTT | CASSPLQKDWSTDTQYF
TRBJ1-6 | TRBV2 | many | 14 | TRBD1 | TGTGCCAGCAGTTTGGACAGGGCTGGCTCACCCCTCCACTTT | CASSLDRAGSPLHF
TRBJ2-6 | TRBV7-2 | many | 17 | - | TGTGCCAGCAGCCTGCAGGACCTACTCTCTGGGGCCAACGTCCTGACTTTC | CASSLQDLLSGANVLTF
TRBJ2-1 | TRBV10-3 | many | 17 | TRBD1 | TGTGCCATCAGTGAGGAGGGCCCGGGACAGGGGGGAGATGAGCAGTTCTTC | CAISEEGPGQGGDEQFF
TRBJ2-5 | TRBV6-5 | many | 13 | - | TGTGCCAGCAGTTACGAGGGGTTCTCGACCCAGTACTTC | CASSYEGFSTQYF
TRBJ2-7 | TRBV7-6 | many | 14 | - | TGTGCCAGCAGCTTAGAAGATGGAGGCGGCGAGCAGTACTTC | CASSLEDGGGEQYF
TRBJ2-3 | TRBV6-1 | - | 16 | TRBD1 | TGTGCCAGCAGTCGACTACGACAGGGTTGGGCAGATACGCAGTATTTT | CASSRLRQGWADTQYF
TRBJ2-7 | TRBV11-2 | many | 15 | - | TGTGCCACCGTCAAGCCTACGGGACGAACCTACGAGCAGTACTTC | CATVKPTGRTYEQYF
TRBJ1-2 | TRBV3-1 | - | 18 | - | TGTGCCAGCAGCCAATTACAGGCCCTGTATTCCCCTAACTATGGCTACACCTTC | CASSQLQALYSPNYGYTF
TRBJ1-5 | TRBV27 | many | 17 | TRBD1 | TGTGCCAGCAGTTTCATGCGGGACAGATATAGCAATCAGCCCCAGCATTTT | CASSFMRDRYSNQPQHF
TRBJ2-1 | TRBV12-3/TRBV12-4 | - | 15 | TRBD1 | TGTGCCAGCAGTTTCCGGGGACAGGGAGGTTATGAGCAGTTCTTC | CASSFRGQGGYEQFF
TRBJ2-1 | TRBV20-1 | many | 14 | - | TGCTCTCCTCAGGCGCCCAGTACAGACAATGAGCAGTTCTTC | CSPQAPSTDNEQFF
TRBJ2-1 | TRBV10-3 | few | 20 | TRBD2 | TGTGCCATCAGTGGGCCTGAGGGACTAGCGGGAGGGAGCTCCTACAATGAGCAGTTCTTC | CAISGPEGLAGGSSYNEQFF
TRBJ2-2 | TRBV5-1 | many | 14 | TRBD1 | TGCGCCAGCAGCGGGGGACAGCCAGAAGGGGAGCTGTTTTTT | CASSGGQPEGELFF
TRBJ2-1 | TRBV20-1 | many | 14 | - | TGCAGTGCTAGTTATGTCCTAATGGGAGGTGAGCAGTTCTTC | CSASYVLMGGEQFF
TRBJ2-3 | TRBV5-1 | many | 14 | - | TGCGCCAGCGTTAGTCGGGGGCCCGGAGATACGCAGTATTTT | CASVSRGPGDTQYF